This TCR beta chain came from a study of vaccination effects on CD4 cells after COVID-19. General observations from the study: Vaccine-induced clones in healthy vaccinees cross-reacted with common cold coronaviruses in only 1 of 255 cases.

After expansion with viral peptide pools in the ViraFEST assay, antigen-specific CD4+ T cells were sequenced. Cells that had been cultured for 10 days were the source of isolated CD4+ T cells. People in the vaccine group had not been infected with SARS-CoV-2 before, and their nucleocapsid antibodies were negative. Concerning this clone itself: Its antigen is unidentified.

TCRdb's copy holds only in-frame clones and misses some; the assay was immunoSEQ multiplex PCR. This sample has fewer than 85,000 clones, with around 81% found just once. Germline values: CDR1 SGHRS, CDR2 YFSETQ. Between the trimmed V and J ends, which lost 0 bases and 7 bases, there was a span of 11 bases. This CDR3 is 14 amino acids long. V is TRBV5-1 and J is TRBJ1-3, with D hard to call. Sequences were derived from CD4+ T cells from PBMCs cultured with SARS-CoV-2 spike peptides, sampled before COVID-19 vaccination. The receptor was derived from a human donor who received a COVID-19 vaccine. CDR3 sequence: CASSLGPSENTIYF. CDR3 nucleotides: TGCGCCAGCAGCTTGGGTCCCTCTGAGAACACCATATATTTT.